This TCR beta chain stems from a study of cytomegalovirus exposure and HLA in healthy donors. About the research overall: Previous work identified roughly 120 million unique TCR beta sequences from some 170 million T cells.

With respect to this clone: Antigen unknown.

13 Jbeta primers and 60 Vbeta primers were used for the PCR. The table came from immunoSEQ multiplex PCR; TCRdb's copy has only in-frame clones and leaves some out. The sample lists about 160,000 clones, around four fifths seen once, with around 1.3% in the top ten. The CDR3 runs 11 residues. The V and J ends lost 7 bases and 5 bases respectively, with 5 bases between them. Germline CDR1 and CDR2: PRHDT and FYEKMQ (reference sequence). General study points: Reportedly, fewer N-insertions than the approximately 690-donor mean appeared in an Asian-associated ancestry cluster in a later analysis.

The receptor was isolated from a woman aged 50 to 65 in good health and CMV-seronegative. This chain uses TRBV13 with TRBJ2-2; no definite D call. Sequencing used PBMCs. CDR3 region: CASTSTGELFF. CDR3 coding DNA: TGTGCCAGCACCTCGACCGGGGAGCTGTTTTTT.